The clone carrying this T cell receptor beta chain came up once. Its antigen is unknown. Assay: immunoSEQ multiplex PCR; the TCRdb copy retains only in-frame clones and omits some. The repertoire has about 58,000 clones, 90% to 95% of them found once; the top ten carry more than 1.5%. These data come from a study of OX40 agonist ivuxolimab in advanced cancers. Study-wide background: Partial responses were achieved by three patients, of whom one had hepatocellular carcinoma and two had cutaneous melanoma. Findings of the study overall: In CD8+ T cells, expanded clones were on average more numerous than in CD4+.

The germline V gene has CDR1 SGHVS and CDR2 FNYEAQ. Trimming stripped 6 bases from V and 5 bases from J, with 8 bases between. This CDR3 spans 12 amino acids. The V and J genes are TRBV7-6 and TRBJ1-5; D not certain. This sample comprised CD4+ or CD8+ T cells sorted from blood, obtained in a trial of the OX40 agonist ivuxolimab. The sequence derives from an adult with an advanced solid tumor such as melanoma, head and neck, liver or kidney cancer. The CDR3 protein is CASSFQDQPQHF. CDR3 in DNA: TGTGCCAGCAGTTTCCAAGATCAGCCCCAGCATTTT.